This T cell receptor (beta chain) was sequenced during a study of shared clonotypes between healthy human individuals. The table came from immunoSEQ multiplex PCR; TCRdb's copy has only in-frame clones and leaves some out. The profile shows 950,000 to 1,100,000 clones, 75% to 80% of them singletons. CDR3 size: 16 residues. The germline gives CDR1 SGHVT, CDR2 SQSDAQ. Trimming stripped 1 base from V and 2 bases from J, with 12 bases between. The chain combines TRBV7-4 with TRBJ1-3, with D possibly being TRBD1 (5 bases). The sequencing sample was made of memory CD4+ T cells from PBMCs. Described subset: CD45RA-negative fraction. The sequence was obtained from a man aged 18 to 35 in good health. Some clones in this sample may be carry-over from other donors' samples. CDR3 DNA: TGTGCCAGCAGCTTAGGCGCAGGGCGCCCTGGAAACACCATATATTTT. It translates to CASSLGAGRPGNTIYF.